This T cell receptor beta chain appears in the sequencing data of a study of shared clonotypes between healthy human individuals. The assay was run at deep level. Genomic DNA per cell subset filled all wells of several immunoSEQ plates. In the original analysis: Junction-only immunoSEQ data arrived without quality scores, meaning filtering differed. The protocol was immunoSEQ multiplex PCR, while the TCRdb copy is restricted to in-frame clones and leaves out a portion. The DNA was the basis for D and trimming; V, J and clone size are from that table. The profile shows 2 million to 2.5 million clones, approximately 94% of them singletons. The naive CD8 subset, CD45RO-negative cells positively selected for CCR7, excluded terminally differentiated effector memory CD45RA+ cells. V was shortened by 6 bases and J by 8 bases, with 11 bases between the two germline ends. Germline CDR1 and CDR2: MNHNS and SASEGT. The CDR3 loop spans 12 amino acids.

This rearrangement joins TRBV6-1 to TRBJ2-1; D could derive from TRBD1 or TRBD2 (5 bases each). Sequenced sample: naive CD8+ T cells from PBMCs. The TCR comes from a man aged 18 to 30 in good health. Some clones in this sample may be carry-over from other donors' samples. Written as DNA, the CDR3 is TGTGCCAGCAGGGAGTTGGGGGATGAGCAGTTCTTC. Its translation is CASRELGDEQFF.